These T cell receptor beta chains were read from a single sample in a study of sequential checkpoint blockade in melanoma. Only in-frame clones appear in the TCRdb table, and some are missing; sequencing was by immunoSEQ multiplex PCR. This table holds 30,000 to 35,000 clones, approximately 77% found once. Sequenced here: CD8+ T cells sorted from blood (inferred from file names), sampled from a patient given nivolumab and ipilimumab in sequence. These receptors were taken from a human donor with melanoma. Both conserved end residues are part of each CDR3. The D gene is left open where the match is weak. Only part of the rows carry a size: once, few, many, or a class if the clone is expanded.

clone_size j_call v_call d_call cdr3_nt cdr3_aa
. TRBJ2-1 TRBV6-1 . TGTGCCAGCAGTGATTCAGGGAACGGGAATGAGCAGTTCTTC CASSDSGNGNEQFF
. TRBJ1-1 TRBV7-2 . TGTGCCAGCAGCTTACTGGGGGGAAACACTGAAGCTTTCTTT CASSLLGGNTEAFF
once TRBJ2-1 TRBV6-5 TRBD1 TGTGCCAGCAGTTACTCTGGGACAGACTCTACGAATGAGCAGTTCTTC CASSYSGTDSTNEQFF
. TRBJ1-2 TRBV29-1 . TGCAGCGTTGATACCCAGGGCAAGGTGGGCTATGGCTACACCTTC CSVDTQGKVGYGYTF
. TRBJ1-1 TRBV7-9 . TGTGCCAGCAGCTTAGCGAGTGGCACTGAAGCTTTCTTT CASSLASGTEAFF
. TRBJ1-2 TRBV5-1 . TGCGCCAGCAGCTTTAGGGTGACAGCCGTATCGAGCGGCTACACCTTC CASSFRVTAVSSGYTF
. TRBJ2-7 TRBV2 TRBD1 TGTGCCACCAGGACAGGGGACGAGTACGAGCAGTACTTC CATRTGDEYEQYF
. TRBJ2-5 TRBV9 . TGTGCCAGCAGCCCATTCGGACAGCCTCAAGAGACCCAGTACTTC CASSPFGQPQETQYF
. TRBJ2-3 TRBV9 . TGTGCCAGCAGCGTAGCGGGGGGCGGAGATACGCAGTATTTT CASSVAGGGDTQYF
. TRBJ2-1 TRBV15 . TGTGCCACCAGCCCCCGAATTGCGGGGACGGGTAATGAGCAGTTCTTC CATSPRIAGTGNEQFF
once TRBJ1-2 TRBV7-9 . TGTGCCAGCAGCCTAGAAGGCCAGTTCTTGGAGTATGGCTACACCTTC CASSLEGQFLEYGYTF
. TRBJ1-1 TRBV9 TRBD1 TGTGCCAGCAGCGCCAGGACAGGGCGTACTGAAGCTTTCTTT CASSARTGRTEAFF
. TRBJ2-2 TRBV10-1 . TGCGCCACCCGAGACTTGAACACCGGGGAGCTGTTTTTT CATRDLNTGELFF
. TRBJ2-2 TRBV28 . TGTGCCAGCAGCCCACTAGCCGGGGAGCTGTTTTTT CASSPLAGELFF
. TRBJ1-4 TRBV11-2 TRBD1 TGTGCCAGCAGCCCACTGGGACAGGGGGAAAAACTGTTTTTT CASSPLGQGEKLFF
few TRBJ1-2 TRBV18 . TGTGCCAGCTCACCACCCGGGACACCCTTGGACTATGGCTACACCTTC CASSPPGTPLDYGYTF
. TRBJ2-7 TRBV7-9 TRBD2 TGTGCCAGCAGCACCCCGGGACTAGCGGGGGCCTACTCCTACGAGCAGTACTTC CASSTPGLAGAYSYEQYF
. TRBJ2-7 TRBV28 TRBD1 TGTGCCAGCAGTGCAACAGGGGAACCCCCCTACGAGCAGTACTTC CASSATGEPPYEQYF
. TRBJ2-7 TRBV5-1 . TGCGCCAGCAGCTGGATTTGGGGGGAGGAGCAGTACTTC CASSWIWGEEQYF
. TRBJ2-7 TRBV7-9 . TGTGCCAGCAGCTTCGACAGTCGGGCTTTCGAGCAGTACTTC CASSFDSRAFEQYF
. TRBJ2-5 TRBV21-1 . TGTGCCAGCAGCAAAGAAGTGTCTAACGTCAGGGGGGAGACCCAGTACTTC CASSKEVSNVRGETQYF
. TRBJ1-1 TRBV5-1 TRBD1 TGCGCCAGCGGACAGGGGGCGAAAACTGAAGCTTTCTTT CASGQGAKTEAFF
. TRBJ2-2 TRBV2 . TGTGCCAGCATCCTCCGAGGCGTGGGGGCGGGCAACACCGGGGAGCTGTTTTTT CASILRGVGAGNTGELFF
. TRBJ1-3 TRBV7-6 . TGTGCCAGCAGCCCCCCCCCTCGATCGGGGGGATCTGGAAACACCATATATTTT CASSPPPRSGGSGNTIYF
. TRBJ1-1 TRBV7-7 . TGTGCCAGCAGTTATAGCATGAACACTGAAGCTTTCTTT CASSYSMNTEAFF
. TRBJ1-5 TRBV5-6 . TGTGCCAGCAGCTACTCTGAGACAGGCAATCAGCCCCAGCATTTT CASSYSETGNQPQHF
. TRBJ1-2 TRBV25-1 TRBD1 TGTGCCAGCAAAGAGGTGGGGACAGGGGGTGGCTACACCTTC CASKEVGTGGGYTF
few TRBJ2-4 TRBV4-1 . TGCGCCAGCAGCCCATACCCCGGACTCGTAGCCAAAAACATTCAGTACTTC CASSPYPGLVAKNIQYF
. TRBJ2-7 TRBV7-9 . TGTGCCAGCAGCCTGGTAGGGAGCTCCTACGAGCAGTACTTC CASSLVGSSYEQYF
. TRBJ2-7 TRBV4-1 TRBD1 TGCGCCAGCAGCGAAGGGACAGGGAACTTCTACGAGCAGTACTTC CASSEGTGNFYEQYF
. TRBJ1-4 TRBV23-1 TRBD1 TGCGCCAGCAGCACGTGTCGGGACAGGGGGCGTCAGGGTGAAAAACTGTTTTTT CASSTCRDRGRQGEKLFF
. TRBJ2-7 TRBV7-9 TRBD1 TGTGCCAGCAGCTTAGTCGGGACAGGGGATTACGAGCAGTACTTC CASSLVGTGDYEQYF
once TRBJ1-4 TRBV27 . TGTGCCAGCAGTTTTCATCCGGGAGGTGAAAAACTGTTTTTT CASSFHPGGEKLFF
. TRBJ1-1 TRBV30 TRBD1 TGTGCCTGGAGTCCAGGGGGCTGGAGTGAAGCTTTCTTT CAWSPGGWSEAFF
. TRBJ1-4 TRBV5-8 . TGTGCCAGCAGTTTGTCCCTGACTCTTAGAAAGGAAAAACTGTTTTTT CASSLSLTLRKEKLFF
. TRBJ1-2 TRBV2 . TGTGCCAGCAGTGACCTTTTAGAACAGGTCGAAGGCTACACCTTC CASSDLLEQVEGYTF
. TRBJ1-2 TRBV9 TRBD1 TGTGCCAGCAGCGTAGAAGGGACAGGGTACTATGGCTACACCTTC CASSVEGTGYYGYTF
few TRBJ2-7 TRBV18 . TGTGCCAGCTCACCACCGACTAGAAGGTCCTACGAGCAGTACTTC CASSPPTRRSYEQYF